There are a few counts of the clone carrying this T cell receptor beta chain. Its antigen is as yet unknown. RNA was extracted and reverse transcribed into cDNA as the sequencing template. The protocol was immunoSEQ multiplex PCR, while the TCRdb copy is restricted to in-frame clones and leaves out a portion. The sample lists approximately 100,000 clones, just under 60% occurring once. This entry comes from a study of CD8+ T cells in alopecia areata. Whole-study findings and limits: Tofacitinib significantly brought down scalp clonality and expanded CD8+ clones among top 100. Alopecia totalis/universalis scalp especially showed more expanded CD8+ clones than normal scalp.

Treatment given: oral pan-JAK inhibitor, 5-10 mg twice daily. The receptor was isolated from a human donor with alopecia areata. The source was CD8+ T cells sorted from blood, collected at approximately week 55, from a patient treated with tofacitinib.

CDR3 amino acids: CASSLGGANTDTQYF. For the CDR3, the DNA is TGCGCCAGCAGCTTAGGCGGGGCTAACACAGATACGCAGTATTTT. The chain couples TRBV5-1 to TRBJ2-3; possibly TRBD2 for D (6 bases). Germline values: CDR1 SGHRS, CDR2 YFSETQ. Trimming pared 2 bases from V and 2 bases from J, leaving 12 bases between. The CDR3 extends over 15 amino acids.